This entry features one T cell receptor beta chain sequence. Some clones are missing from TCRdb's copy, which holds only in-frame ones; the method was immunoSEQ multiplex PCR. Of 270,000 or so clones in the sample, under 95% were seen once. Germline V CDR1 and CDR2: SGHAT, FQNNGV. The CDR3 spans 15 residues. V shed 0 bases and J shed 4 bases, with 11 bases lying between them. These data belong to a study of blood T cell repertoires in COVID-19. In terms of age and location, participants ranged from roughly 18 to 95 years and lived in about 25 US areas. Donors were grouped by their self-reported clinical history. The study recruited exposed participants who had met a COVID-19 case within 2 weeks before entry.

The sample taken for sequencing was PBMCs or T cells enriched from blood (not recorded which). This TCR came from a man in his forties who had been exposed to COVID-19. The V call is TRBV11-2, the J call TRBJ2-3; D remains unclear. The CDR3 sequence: CASSLELGGSDTQYF. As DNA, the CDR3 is TGTGCCAGCAGCTTAGAGTTAGGCGGCTCAGATACGCAGTATTTT.